The clone carrying this TCR beta chain was recorded a few times. The antigen is unknown. Germline assignment: CDR1 LGHNA and CDR2 YNFKEQ. The CDR3 is made up of 13 amino acids. V shed 0 bases and J shed 8 bases, with 8 bases lying between them. This record belongs to a study of response to subunit inactivated influenza vaccine. TCRdb redid the calling of the RT-PCR reads with MiXCR, one entry per CDR3 protein. The sample comprises roughly 700,000 distinct CDR3 sequences, about 14% of which are singletons, and around 6.5% rests with the top ten. General observations from the study: The authors offered the suggestion that each seasonal influenza vaccination recruits few new T cells.

Sequencing was performed on PBMCs from blood, taken approximately 15 days before vaccination. This chain joins TRBV4-2 and TRBJ2-1; no reliable D call. This sequence originates from a man aged 45 to 65 who received an inactivated influenza vaccine. CDR3 coding DNA: TGTGCCAGCAGCCAAGATTTCCGGGATGAGCAGTTCTTC. It codes for CASSQDFRDEQFF.